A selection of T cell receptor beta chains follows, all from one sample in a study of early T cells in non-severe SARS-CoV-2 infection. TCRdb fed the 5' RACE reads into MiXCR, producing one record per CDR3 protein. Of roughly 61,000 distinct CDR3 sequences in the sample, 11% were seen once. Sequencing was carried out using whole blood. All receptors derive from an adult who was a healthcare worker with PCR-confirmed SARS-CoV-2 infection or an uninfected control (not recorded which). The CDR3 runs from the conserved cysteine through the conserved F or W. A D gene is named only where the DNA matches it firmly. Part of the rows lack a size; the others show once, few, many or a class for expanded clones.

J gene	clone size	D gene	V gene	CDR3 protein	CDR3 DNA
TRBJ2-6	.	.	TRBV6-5	CACQELPSGANVLTF	TGTGCCTGCCAGGAACTCCCCTCTGGGGCCAACGTCCTGACTTTC
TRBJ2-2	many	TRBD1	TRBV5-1	CASSFAKGQGNTGELFF	TGCGCCAGCAGCTTTGCAAAGGGACAGGGGAACACCGGGGAGCTGTTTTTT
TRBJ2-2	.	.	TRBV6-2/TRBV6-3	CASRGGLAATGELFF	TGTGCCAGCAGAGGGGGGCTTGCGGCCACCGGGGAGCTGTTTTTT
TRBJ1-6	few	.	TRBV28	CATKSRSSYNSPLHF	TGTGCCACCAAATCCCGTAGCTCCTATAATTCACCCCTCCACTTT
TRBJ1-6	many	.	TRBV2	CARGPDSSYNSPLHF	TGTGCCAGAGGCCCAGACAGCTCCTATAATTCACCCCTCCACTTT
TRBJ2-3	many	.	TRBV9	CASSPPGLSTDTQYF	TGTGCCAGCAGCCCCCCGGGACTTAGCACAGATACGCAGTATTTT
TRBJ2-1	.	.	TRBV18	CASSKTSSYNEQFF	TGTGCCAGCTCAAAGACTAGCTCCTACAATGAGCAGTTCTTC
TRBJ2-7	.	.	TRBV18	CASSPRPGAYEQYF	TGTGCCAGCTCACCTCGACCGGGCGCCTACGAGCAGTACTTC
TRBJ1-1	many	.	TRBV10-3	CAISQGSWNTEAFF	TGTGCCATCAGCCAGGGTTCTTGGAACACTGAAGCTTTCTTT
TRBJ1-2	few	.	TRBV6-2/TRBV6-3	CASSSTASNYGYTF	TGTGCCAGCAGTTCGACAGCTTCTAACTATGGCTACACCTTC
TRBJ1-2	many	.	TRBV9	CASSRDVGYTF	TGTGCCAGCAGCCGGGACGTGGGCTACACCTTC
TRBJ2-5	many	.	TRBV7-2	CASSPLIRWETQYF	TGTGCCAGCAGCCCACTGATCCGGTGGGAGACCCAGTACTTC
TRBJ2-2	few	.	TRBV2	CASSVGFANTGELFF	TGTGCCAGCAGTGTGGGTTTCGCGAACACCGGGGAGCTGTTTTTT
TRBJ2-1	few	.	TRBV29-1	CSVGAAYNEQFF	TGCAGCGTCGGGGCGGCTTACAATGAGCAGTTCTTC
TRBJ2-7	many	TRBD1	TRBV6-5	CASSRMTGGYEQYF	TGTGCCAGCAGCCGGATGACAGGGGGGTACGAGCAGTACTTC
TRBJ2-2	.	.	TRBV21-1	CANSPEGKNTGELFF	TGTGCCAACAGCCCAGAGGGAAAGAACACCGGGGAGCTGTTTTTT
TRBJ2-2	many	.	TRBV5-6	CASSRLQGALANTGELFF	TGTGCCAGCAGCCGATTACAGGGAGCGCTCGCGAACACCGGGGAGCTGTTTTTT
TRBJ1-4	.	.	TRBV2	CASSEETAIQFF	TGTGCCAGCAGTGAGGAGACCGCAATTCAGTTTTTT
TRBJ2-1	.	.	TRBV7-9	CASSPATLLNNEQFF	TGTGCCAGCAGCCCGGCTACACTTCTGAACAATGAGCAGTTCTTC
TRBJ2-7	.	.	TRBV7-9	CASSPDNYEQYF	TGTGCCAGCAGCCCGGACAACTACGAGCAGTACTTC
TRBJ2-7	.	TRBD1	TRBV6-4	CASSPRQGAGEQYF	TGTGCCAGCAGTCCGAGACAGGGGGCGGGCGAGCAGTACTTC
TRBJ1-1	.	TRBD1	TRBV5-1	CASSLDRGRGTEAFF	TGCGCCAGCAGCTTGGACAGGGGGCGCGGGACTGAAGCTTTCTTT
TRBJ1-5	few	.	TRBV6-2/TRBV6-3	CASSWSHSNQPQHF	TGTGCCAGCAGTTGGAGTCATAGCAATCAGCCCCAGCATTTT
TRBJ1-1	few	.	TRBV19	CASSIDRGGPTEAFF	TGTGCCAGTAGTATAGACCGGGGGGGACCCACTGAAGCTTTCTTT
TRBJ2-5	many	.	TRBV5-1	CASSSAPSQGGTQYF	TGCGCCAGCAGCTCAGCTCCTTCACAGGGAGGGACCCAGTACTTC
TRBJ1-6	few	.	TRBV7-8	CASSPIQGPSSPLHF	TGTGCCAGCAGTCCTATCCAGGGTCCAAGTTCACCCCTCCACTTT
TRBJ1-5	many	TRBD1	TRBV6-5	CASSYSGGRNQPQHF	TGTGCCAGCAGTTACTCAGGGGGCCGCAATCAGCCCCAGCATTTT
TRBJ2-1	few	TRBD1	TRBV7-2	CASSFRDRAYEQFF	TGTGCCAGCAGCTTCCGGGACAGGGCATATGAGCAGTTCTTC
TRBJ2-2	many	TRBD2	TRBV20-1	CSAFSGGTGELFF	TGCAGTGCTTTCTCGGGGGGCACCGGGGAGCTGTTTTTT
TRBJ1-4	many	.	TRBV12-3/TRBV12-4	CASSPPEGGNEKLFF	TGTGCCAGCAGTCCCCCTGAGGGGGGTAATGAAAAACTGTTTTTT
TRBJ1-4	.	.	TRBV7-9	CASSLDSNEKLFF	TGTGCCAGCAGCTTAGACAGTAATGAAAAACTGTTTTTT
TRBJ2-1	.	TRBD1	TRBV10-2	CASSGRDRYNEQFF	TGCGCCAGCAGTGGCCGGGACAGGTACAATGAGCAGTTCTTC
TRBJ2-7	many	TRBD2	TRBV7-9	CASSFTSGGRYEQYF	TGTGCCAGCAGCTTCACCAGCGGGGGGCGCTACGAGCAGTACTTC
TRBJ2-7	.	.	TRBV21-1	CASSKSKSSSSYEQYF	TGTGCCAGCAGCAAGTCGAAGTCCAGTTCTTCCTACGAGCAGTACTTC
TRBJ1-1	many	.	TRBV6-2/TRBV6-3	CASSYSTGVDTIMNTEAFF	TGTGCCAGCAGTTACTCAACCGGGGTCGACACGATAATGAACACTGAAGCTTTCTTT
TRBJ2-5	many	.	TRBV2	CASRDQETQYF	TGTGCCAGCAGGGACCAAGAGACCCAGTACTTC
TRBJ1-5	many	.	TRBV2	CASGRLSEGGQPQHF	TGTGCCAGCGGGAGATTGTCAGAGGGCGGGCAGCCCCAGCATTTT
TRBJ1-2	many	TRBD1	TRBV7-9	CASSPPGQGYGYTF	TGTGCCAGCAGCCCACCTGGACAGGGCTATGGCTACACCTTC
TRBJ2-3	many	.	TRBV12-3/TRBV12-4	CASRQVLGVGTDTQYF	TGTGCCAGCAGACAAGTACTAGGAGTAGGGACAGATACGCAGTATTTT
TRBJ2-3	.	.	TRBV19	CASSMSNSDTQYF	TGTGCCAGTAGTATGTCCAACTCAGATACGCAGTATTTT
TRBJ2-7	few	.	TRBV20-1	CSARGLDSYYEQYF	TGCAGTGCTAGAGGCCTGGACAGTTACTACGAGCAGTACTTC
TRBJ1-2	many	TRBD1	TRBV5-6	CASSLRGRDRAYGYTF	TGTGCCAGCAGCTTAAGAGGGCGGGACAGGGCCTATGGCTACACCTTC
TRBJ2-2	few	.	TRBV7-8	CASSLLGVGELFF	TGTGCCAGCAGCTTATTAGGAGTCGGGGAGCTGTTTTTT
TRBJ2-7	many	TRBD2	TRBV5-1	CASSSGGAPHEQYF	TGCGCCAGCAGCTCGGGGGGGGCCCCTCACGAGCAGTACTTC
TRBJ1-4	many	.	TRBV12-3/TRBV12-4	CASTTGWYNEKLFF	TGTGCCAGCACCACTGGATGGTATAATGAAAAACTGTTTTTT
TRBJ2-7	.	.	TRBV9	CASSVGLSSYEQYF	TGTGCCAGCAGCGTTGGGCTTAGCTCCTACGAGCAGTACTTC
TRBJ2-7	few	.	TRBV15	CATSRGVSNSYEQYF	TGTGCCACCAGCAGAGGCGTCAGTAACTCCTACGAGCAGTACTTC
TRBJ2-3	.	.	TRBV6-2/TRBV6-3	CASSYQNADTQYF	TGTGCCAGCAGTTATCAGAACGCAGATACGCAGTATTTT
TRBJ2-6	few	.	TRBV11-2	CAARLSGANVLTF	TGTGCCGCCCGCCTCTCTGGGGCCAACGTCCTGACTTTC
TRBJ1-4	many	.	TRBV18	CASSQDIHPREKLFF	TGTGCCAGCTCACAAGACATCCACCCTAGGGAAAAACTGTTTTTT
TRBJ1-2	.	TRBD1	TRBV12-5	CASGPNRGWYGYTF	TGTGCTAGTGGACCAAACAGGGGATGGTATGGCTACACCTTC
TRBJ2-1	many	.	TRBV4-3	CASSHASKISYNEQFF	TGCGCCAGCAGCCATGCTTCGAAAATCTCCTACAATGAGCAGTTCTTC
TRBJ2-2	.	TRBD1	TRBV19	CASSRTGYTGELFF	TGTGCCAGTAGTCGGACAGGGTACACCGGGGAGCTGTTTTTT